Following are 30 T cell receptor beta chains from one sample sequenced in a study of blood T cell repertoires in COVID-19. Assay: immunoSEQ multiplex PCR; the TCRdb copy retains only in-frame clones and omits some. Altogether 250,000 to 300,000 clones are present, 88% being singletons, with the ten largest covering 0.75% to 1%. The specimen was peripheral blood. These receptor sequences come from a woman aged 35 to 49 who had recovered from COVID-19.

In its sample, this clone was seen a few times. CDR3 in amino acids: CASMHRGGTEAFF. The CDR3 nucleotides are TGTGCCAGCATGCACAGGGGTGGAACTGAAGCTTTCTTT. The chain employs TRBV6-5 and TRBJ1-1; 7 nucleotides align to TRBD1. Germline trimming cut 7 bases from V and 5 bases from J; bases unmatched to any gene: 7. From germline, CDR1 is MNHEY and CDR2 SVGAGI. The CDR3 runs to 13 residues.

Written as DNA, the CDR3 is TGCGCCAGCAGCCCATGGGACAGCCCCACCGGGGAGCTGTTTTTT. Encoded protein: CASSPWDSPTGELFF. The V call is TRBV5-1, the J call TRBJ2-2; 7 bases align to TRBD1. Germline trimming cut 4 bases from V and 4 bases from J; bases unmatched to any gene: 7. Looked up from germline, CDR1 is SGHRS and CDR2 is YFSETQ. This CDR3 contains 15 residues. The full variable domain, in which reference TRBV5-1 and TRBJ2-2 provide the parts outside the CDR3, is KAGVTQTPRYLIKTRGQQVTLSCSPISGHRSVSWYQQTPGQGLQFLFEYFSETQRNKGNFPGRFSGRQFSNSRSEMNVSTLELGDSALYLCASSPWDSPTGELFFGEGSRLTVL.

This clone was seen once. The rearrangement joins TRBV19 to TRBJ2-2; 10 nucleotides agree with TRBD1. J gave up 0 bases and V 6 bases, and 4 bases lay outside the gene matches. This CDR3 region has 16 residues. CDR1 is LNHDA, CDR2 SQIVND, per germline (reference sequence). In DNA, the CDR3 is TGTGCCAGTAGCCGAGGACAGGGGGCGAACACCGGGGAGCTGTTTTTT. This codes for CASSRGQGANTGELFF.

The chain uses TRBV5-1 and TRBJ1-3, with TRBD1 as a possible D gene (6 bases). Trimming left V 4 bases short and J 2 bases short, with 13 bases between. Germline assignment: CDR1 SGHRS and CDR2 YFSETQ. The CDR3 consists of 15 residues. The CDR3, as DNA: TGCGCCAGCAGCCCATGGGGGGGCACTGGAAACACCATATATTTT. Translation gives CASSPWGGTGNTIYF.

The chain recombines TRBV9 with TRBJ1-6; TRBD1 matches 8 bases. The trim removed 1 base at V and 7 bases at J, leaving 4 bases unmatched. Germline lookup yields CDR1 SGDLS and CDR2 YYNGEE. The CDR3 totals 15 residues. The CDR3 DNA follows: TGTGCCAGCAGCGTACAGGGGGCTGGGAATTCACCCCTCCACTTT. This encodes CASSVQGAGNSPLHF.

J is TRBJ2-1 and V is TRBV23-1, with TRBD2 identical over 8 bases. TRBV23-1 is flagged as an ORF with uncertain function. J gave up 2 bases and V 3 bases, and 9 bases lay outside the gene matches. The CDR3 is 17 amino acids. The chain's CDR3 is CASSQGGLGGAYNEQFF. The DNA for the CDR3 is TGCGCCAGCAGTCAGGGGGGACTAGGGGGTGCCTACAATGAGCAGTTCTTC.

The rearrangement uses TRBV2 and TRBJ1-5; D uncertain. The germline V gene has CDR1 SNHLY and CDR2 FYNNEI. The V and J ends lost 7 bases and 2 bases respectively, with 15 bases between them. The CDR3 has 15 residues. CDR3 sequence (DNA): TGTGCCAGCACCCCTTGGGCCCGTGGCAATCAGCCCCAGCATTTT. This encodes CASTPWARGNQPQHF. Looking up the rest from reference TRBV2 and TRBJ1-5 gives the full variable domain: EPEVTQTPSHQVTQMGQEVILRCVPISNHLYFYWYRQILGQKVEFLVSFYNNEISEKSEIFDDQFSVERPDGSNFTLKIRSTKLEDSAMYFCASTPWARGNQPQHFGDGTRLSIL.

The chain uses TRBV27 and TRBJ2-7, with TRBD2 as a possible D gene (6 bases). The germline CDR1 and CDR2 sequences are MNHEY and SMNVEV (reference sequence). Trimming stripped 5 bases from V and 3 bases from J, with 14 bases between. There are 14 residues in the CDR3. In DNA form, the CDR3 reads TGTGCCAGCAGTCCCCTGGCGGGACGCTACGAGCAGTACTTC. It is translated as CASSPLAGRYEQYF.

The chain recombines TRBV19 with TRBJ1-4; D is possibly TRBD1 (5 bases). The V gene lost 5 bases and the J gene lost 13 bases, with 14 bases spanning the gap. CDR1 and CDR2 (germline): LNHDA, SQIVND (reference sequence). This CDR3 has 12 amino acids. This CDR3 is CASSPETGGLFF. CDR3 in DNA: TGTGCCAGTAGTCCGGAGACCGGGGGACTGTTTTTT.

The chain links TRBV7-3 to TRBJ2-2; 9 nucleotides match TRBD2. J lost 5 bases, V lost 0 bases, and 4 bases had no gene match. The CDR3 totals 16 residues. Germline V gene lookup returns CDR1 SGHTA and CDR2 FQGTGA. The CDR3: CASSLTGGRGTGELFF. The DNA for the CDR3 is TGTGCCAGCAGCTTAACTGGCGGGAGGGGGACCGGGGAGCTGTTTTTT.

The chain joins TRBV7-3 to TRBJ1-1, with 7 bases lining up with TRBD1. CDR1 and CDR2 from the germline V gene are SGHTA and FQGTGA. Trimming cost V 4 bases and J 4 bases; bases outside gene matches: 3. The CDR3 runs 13 residues. CDR3 sequence: CASSSQGGTEAFF. CDR3 DNA: TGTGCCAGCAGCTCGCAGGGGGGCACTGAAGCTTTCTTT.

A few counts support this clone. Other DNA sequences in this specimen translate into the identical CDR3. The chain has TRBV4-3 and TRBJ1-5; D possibly corresponds to TRBD1 (5 bases). The CDR3 is made up of 16 amino acids. V shed 0 bases and J shed 2 bases, with 11 bases lying between them. Germline CDR1 LGHNA, CDR2 YSLEER. The chain's CDR3 is CASSQDLRGGNQPQHF. In DNA, the CDR3 is TGCGCCAGCAGCCAAGATCTGCGGGGGGGCAATCAGCCCCAGCATTTT.

This chain uses TRBV4-1 with TRBJ1-4, with D perhaps TRBD1 (6 bases). The germline V gene encodes CDR1 MGHRA and CDR2 YSYEKL. The V and J ends lost 2 bases and 14 bases respectively, with 18 bases between them. The CDR3 loop spans 14 amino acids. The CDR3 DNA sequence: TGCGCCAGCAGCCAAAGACAGGCTGGAGAGGGGCTGTTTTTT. Its protein is CASSQRQAGEGLFF.

The J gene is TRBJ2-1, the V gene TRBV6-6, with 13 bases aligning to TRBD2. The CDR3 spans 15 residues. Germline V gives CDR1 MNHNY, CDR2 SVGAGI (reference sequence). J gave up 7 bases and V 5 bases, and 5 bases lay outside the gene matches. The CDR3 protein is CASSPRTSGSNEQFF. The CDR3 bases are TGTGCCAGCAGTCCACGGACTAGCGGGAGTAATGAGCAGTTCTTC.

The chain employs TRBV6-6 and TRBJ2-5; the match to TRBD2 covers 14 bases. With V trimmed by 5 bases and J by 5 bases, 10 bases remained unmatched. Looked up from germline, CDR1 is MNHNY and CDR2 is SVGAGI (reference sequence). The CDR3 has 17 amino acids. The CDR3, as DNA: TGTGCCAGCAGTCGAAGACTAGCGGGAGGGCCCGGTGAGACCCAGTACTTC. Translated: CASSRRLAGGPGETQYF.

This clone has a single count. The chain is built from TRBV6-5 and TRBJ2-1, with 7 nucleotides matching TRBD2. Germline CDR1 MNHEY, CDR2 SVGAGI. This CDR3 has 15 amino acids. V shed 0 bases and J 2 bases; nucleotides not matched to a gene: 1. CDR3 region: CASSYSGGAYNEQFF. CDR3 nucleotides: TGTGCCAGCAGTTACTCGGGGGGGGCCTACAATGAGCAGTTCTTC.

The rearrangement joins TRBV10-3 to TRBJ2-1, with D possibly TRBD2 on 6 matching bases. Trimming pared 0 bases from V and 3 bases from J, leaving 6 bases between. Germline lookup yields CDR1 ENHRY and CDR2 SYGVKD. CDR3 size: 14 residues. The CDR3, as DNA: TGTGCCATCAGTGAGTCGGGACTCTACAATGAGCAGTTCTTC. This sequence encodes CAISESGLYNEQFF.

The chain joins TRBV19 to TRBJ1-1; D possibly corresponds to TRBD1 (5 bases). V lost 1 base and J 9 bases, leaving 9 bases between the germline ends. The germline CDR1 and CDR2 sequences are LNHDA and SQIVND (reference sequence). This CDR3 has 12 amino acids. The CDR3 DNA follows: TGTGCCAGTAGTATAGGACAGCCAAAAGCTTTCTTT. As protein: CASSIGQPKAFF. Based on the CDR3 plus reference TRBV19 and TRBJ1-1, the full variable domain is DGGITQSPKYLFRKEGQNVTLSCEQNLNHDAMYWYRQDPGQGLRLIYYSQIVNDFQKGDIAEGYSVSREKKESFPLTVTSAQKNPTAFYLCASSIGQPKAFFGQGTRLTVV.

V is TRBV12-3 or TRBV12-4 and J is TRBJ1-2; a possible D gene is TRBD1 (6 bases). This CDR3 is 13 amino acids long. Trimming removed 5 bases from V and 7 bases from J, with 14 bases in between. The DNA of the CDR3 is TGTGCCAGCAGTCCCGACCGGACAGTTGGCTACACCTTC. This sequence encodes CASSPDRTVGYTF.

The V and J genes are TRBV29-1 and TRBJ1-4; no clear D. The length of the CDR3 is 12 residues. The germline V and J ends were trimmed by 6 bases and 10 bases, with 15 bases remaining between them. CDR1 SQVTM and CDR2 ANQGSEA come from the germline V gene. CDR3 DNA sequence: TGCAGCGTGGGCGGGTTGTTCGGAAAACTGTTTTTT. Translating it yields CSVGGLFGKLFF.

This chain connects TRBV10-3 to TRBJ2-1, with TRBD2 identical over 11 bases. CDR1 is ENHRY, CDR2 SYGVKD, per germline. The CDR3 covers 20 residues. V lost 3 bases and J lost 5; bases outside the gene matches: 18. The DNA of the CDR3 is TGTGCCATCAGTGACCCGACAGGGACCCCGGGACTAGCGGCCGACAATGAGCAGTTCTTC. Protein: CAISDPTGTPGLAADNEQFF.

V and J are TRBV7-2 and TRBJ2-1; the D gene is possibly TRBD1 (6 bases). V shed 5 bases and J shed 2 bases, with 13 bases lying between them. This CDR3 is 15 amino acids long. Germline loops: CDR1 SGHTA, CDR2 FQGNSA. CDR3 region: CASSGAGAAYNEQFF. CDR3 nucleotides: TGTGCCAGCAGCGGGGCAGGGGCGGCCTACAATGAGCAGTTCTTC.

The chain employs TRBV4-3 and TRBJ2-2, with 10 bases fitting TRBD2. CDR3 size: 18 residues. With 0 bases clipped from V and 4 bases from J, the junction kept 8 bases outside the gene matches. Germline CDR1 is LGHNA and CDR2 is YSLEER. CDR3 DNA: TGCGCCAGCAGCCAAGATTTAGCGGGAGGCCCGATCACCGGGGAGCTGTTTTTT. Protein sequence: CASSQDLAGGPITGELFF.

V gene TRBV15 combines with J gene TRBJ1-2; the match to TRBD1 covers 9 bases. Per the germline V gene, CDR1 is LNHNV and CDR2 is YYDKDF (reference sequence). J lost 4 bases, V lost 3 bases, and 6 bases had no gene match. The CDR3 contains 15 residues. CDR3 sequence reads: CATSRTGGWGYGYTF. CDR3 in DNA: TGTGCCACCAGCAGGACAGGGGGATGGGGCTATGGCTACACCTTC.

This chain uses TRBV6-1 with TRBJ2-7, with a tentative D call TRBD2 (6 bases). The V gene lost 4 bases and the J gene lost 0 bases, with 22 bases spanning the gap. The CDR3 length is 18 residues. CDR1 and CDR2 (germline): MNHNS, SASEGT. This CDR3 reads CASSVLSRGPESSYEQYF. CDR3 sequence (DNA): TGTGCCAGCAGTGTTCTATCGCGGGGCCCTGAGAGCTCCTACGAGCAGTACTTC.

In regard to this clone: The junction shows a germline mismatch at one end, possibly a read error. The V and J genes are TRBV9 and TRBJ2-7; maybe TRBD1 (6 bases). Germline lookup yields CDR1 SGDLS and CDR2 YYNGEE. This CDR3 spans 14 amino acids. CDR3 DNA sequence: TGTGCCAGTAGCGCGACAGGCTGGACCTACGAGCAGTACTTC. It encodes CASSATGWTYEQYF.

This chain uses TRBV2 with TRBJ2-6; tentatively, D is TRBD2 (5 bases). Germline V CDR1 and CDR2: SNHLY, FYNNEI. The CDR3 has 12 residues. The germline V and J ends were trimmed by 6 bases and 6 bases, with 6 bases remaining between them. CDR3 protein: CASREEANVLTF. The CDR3 nucleotides read TGTGCCAGCAGGGAGGAGGCCAACGTCCTGACTTTC. Looking up the rest from reference TRBV2 and TRBJ2-6 gives the full variable domain: EPEVTQTPSHQVTQMGQEVILRCVPISNHLYFYWYRQILGQKVEFLVSFYNNEISEKSEIFDDQFSVERPDGSNFTLKIRSTKLEDSAMYFCASREEANVLTFGAGSRLTVL.

For the CDR3, the DNA is TGTGCCAGCAGCCCCAACAGGGGGGCTAATGAAAAACTGTTTTTT. This gives the protein CASSPNRGANEKLFF. This chain links TRBV3-1 (or the pseudogene TRBV3-2) with TRBJ1-4; 8 nucleotides align to TRBD1. Losses at the gene ends were 4 bases for V and 3 bases for J; bases not matched to a gene: 4. The germline CDR1 and CDR2 sequences are LGHDT and YNNKEL (reference sequence). The CDR3 is made up of 15 amino acids.

The rearrangement uses TRBV7-9 and TRBJ1-2; D ambiguous. Germline values: CDR1 SEHNR, CDR2 FQNEAQ (reference sequence). V dropped 1 base and J dropped 6 bases, with 9 bases sitting between them. The length of the CDR3 is 13 residues. The CDR3: CASSLDASHGYTF. The CDR3 nucleotides read TGTGCCAGCAGCTTAGATGCGTCCCATGGCTACACCTTC.

V is TRBV19 and J is TRBJ2-3; 8 nucleotides line up with TRBD1. Germline V CDR1 and CDR2: LNHDA, SQIVND (reference sequence). V dropped 3 bases and J dropped 0; count of bases not matched to a gene: 5. The CDR3 totals 16 residues. DNA for the CDR3: TGTGCCAGTAGTATGGTGGGACAGGAGAGCACAGATACGCAGTATTTT. Its protein is CASSMVGQESTDTQYF.